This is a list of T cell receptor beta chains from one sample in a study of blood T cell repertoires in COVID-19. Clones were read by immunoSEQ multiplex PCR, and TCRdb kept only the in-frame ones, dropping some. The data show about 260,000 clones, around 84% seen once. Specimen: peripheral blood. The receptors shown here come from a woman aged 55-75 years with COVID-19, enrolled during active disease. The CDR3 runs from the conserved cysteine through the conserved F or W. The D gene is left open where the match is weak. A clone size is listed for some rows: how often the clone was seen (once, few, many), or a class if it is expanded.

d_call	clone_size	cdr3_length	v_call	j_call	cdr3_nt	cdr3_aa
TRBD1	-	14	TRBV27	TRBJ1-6	TGTGCCAGCAGATCGGACAGGGGGATTTCACCCCTCCACTTT	CASRSDRGISPLHF
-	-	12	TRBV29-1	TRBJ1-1	TGCAGCGTTGTTTTGGGAGACACTGAAGCTTTCTTT	CSVVLGDTEAFF
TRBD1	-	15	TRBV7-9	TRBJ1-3	TGTGCCAGCAGCCCCGGGACAGGCTCTGGAAACACCATATATTTT	CASSPGTGSGNTIYF
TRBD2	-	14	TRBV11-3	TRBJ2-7	TGTGCCAGCAGCTTGGGACTAGCGGGAGACGAGCAGTACTTC	CASSLGLAGDEQYF
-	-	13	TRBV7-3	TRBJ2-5	TGTGCCAGCAGCCGATCGAGCCAAGAGACCCAGTACTTC	CASSRSSQETQYF
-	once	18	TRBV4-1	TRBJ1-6	TGCGCCAGCAGCCAAGATCGGGGATACCGGTCCTATAATTCACCCCTCCACTTT	CASSQDRGYRSYNSPLHF
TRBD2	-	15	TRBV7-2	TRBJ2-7	TGTGCCAGCAGCCGGACTAGCGGGGAGACCTACGAGCAGTACTTC	CASSRTSGETYEQYF
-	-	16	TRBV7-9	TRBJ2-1	TGTGCCAGCAGCTTGGGGGGCGGGAGTACCTACAATGAGCAGTTCTTC	CASSLGGGSTYNEQFF
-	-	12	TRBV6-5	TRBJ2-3	TGTGCCAGCAGCCCGAGAAGAGATACGCAGTATTTT	CASSPRRDTQYF
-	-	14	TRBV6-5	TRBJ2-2	TGTGCCAGCAGGACAGATCAAAACACCGGGGAGCTGTTTTTT	CASRTDQNTGELFF
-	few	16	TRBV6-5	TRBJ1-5	TGTGCCAGCAGTTACCGCAGGGGAAACAGCAATCAGCCCCAGCATTTT	CASSYRRGNSNQPQHF
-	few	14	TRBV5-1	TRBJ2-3	TGCGCCAGCAGCTTGTGGACTGGCACAGATACGCAGTATTTT	CASSLWTGTDTQYF
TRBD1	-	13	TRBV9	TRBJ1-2	TGTGCCAGCAGCACCGGGACAGGCTATGGCTACACCTTC	CASSTGTGYGYTF
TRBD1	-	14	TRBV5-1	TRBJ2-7	TGCGCCAGCAGCTTGGACAGGGGGCTCGACGAGCAGTACTTC	CASSLDRGLDEQYF
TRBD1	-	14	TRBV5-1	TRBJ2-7	TGCGCCAGCAGCTTACCGGGACAGGGCTACGAGCAGTACTTC	CASSLPGQGYEQYF
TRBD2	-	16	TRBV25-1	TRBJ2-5	TGTGCCAGCAGCCGGCGGGGCCGGGCGGGAGTAGAGACCCAGTACTTC	CASSRRGRAGVETQYF
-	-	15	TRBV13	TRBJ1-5	TGTGCCAGCAGCTTAGGCCGTTATAGCAATCAGCCCCAGCATTTT	CASSLGRYSNQPQHF
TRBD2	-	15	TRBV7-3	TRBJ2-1	TGTGCCAGCAGCTTGGGGACTAGCGTGTACAATGAGCAGTTCTTC	CASSLGTSVYNEQFF
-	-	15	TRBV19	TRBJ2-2	TGTGCCAGTAGTATACCGGGAGCGAACACCGGGGAGCTGTTTTTT	CASSIPGANTGELFF
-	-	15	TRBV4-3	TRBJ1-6	TGCGCCAGCAGCCGCTCACAGGGAAGTAATTCACCCCTCCACTTT	CASSRSQGSNSPLHF
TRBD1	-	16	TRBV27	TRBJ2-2	TGTGCCAGCAGTTCGAACAGGGGGCAGGTTGCCGGGGAGCTGTTTTTT	CASSSNRGQVAGELFF
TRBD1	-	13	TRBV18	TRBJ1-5	TGTGCCAGCAACCAGGGGGTAGAACAGCCCCAGCATTTT	CASNQGVEQPQHF
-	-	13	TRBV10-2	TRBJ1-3	TGCGCCAGCAGTGAGTCTCGAGGGAACACCATATATTTT	CASSESRGNTIYF
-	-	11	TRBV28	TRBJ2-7	TGTGCCAGCAGAATCCGGGACACCCAGTACTTC	CASRIRDTQYF
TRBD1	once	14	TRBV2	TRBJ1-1	TGTGCCAGCAGCCCAGGGGGCGTCCGAACTGAAGCTTTCTTT	CASSPGGVRTEAFF
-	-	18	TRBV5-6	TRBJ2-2	TGTGCCAGCAATCGTCGAGGCGGGGTCTTTAGCAACACCGGGGAGCTGTTTTTT	CASNRRGGVFSNTGELFF
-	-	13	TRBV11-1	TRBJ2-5	TGTGCCAGCAGTATTGGGCCCGTGGGGACCCAGTACTTC	CASSIGPVGTQYF
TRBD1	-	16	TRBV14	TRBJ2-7	TGTGCCAGCAGCCAAGATCCCGGGACAGGGAACATGGAGCAGTACTTC	CASSQDPGTGNMEQYF
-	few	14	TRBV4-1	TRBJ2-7	TGCGCCAGCAGCCAGACGACAGCAACCTACGAGCAGTACTTC	CASSQTTATYEQYF
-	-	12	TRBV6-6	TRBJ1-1	TGTGCCAGCAGTTACCGGAACACTGAAGCTTTCTTT	CASSYRNTEAFF
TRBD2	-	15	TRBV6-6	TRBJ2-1	TGTGCCAGCAGTTCCCTAGCGGGAGGTTCTAATGAGCAGTTCTTC	CASSSLAGGSNEQFF
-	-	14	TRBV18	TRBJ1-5	TGTGCCAGCTCCCAAGAGGGGGTTTCGGGGCCCCAGCATTTT	CASSQEGVSGPQHF
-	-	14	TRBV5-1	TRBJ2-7	TGCGCCAGCAGCTTGGTTCCAGGGGAATACGAGCAGTACTTC	CASSLVPGEYEQYF
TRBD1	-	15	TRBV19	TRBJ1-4	TGTGCCAGTAGTTTACAACAGGGGACTAATGAAAAACTGTTTTTT	CASSLQQGTNEKLFF
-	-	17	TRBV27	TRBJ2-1	TGTGCCAGCAGCCCAACGGCCGGGCTAGCCGGTCGCAATGAGCAGTTCTTC	CASSPTAGLAGRNEQFF
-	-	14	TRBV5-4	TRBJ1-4	TGTGCCAGCAGCCCACAGCTAATGCCGGAAAAACTGTTTTTT	CASSPQLMPEKLFF
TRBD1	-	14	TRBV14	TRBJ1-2	TGTGCCAGCAGCCGGGACAGGGGATCGTATGGCTACACCTTC	CASSRDRGSYGYTF
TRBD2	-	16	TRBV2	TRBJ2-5	TGTGCCAGCAGCCCGACTAGCGGGCCACTCCAAGAGACCCAGTACTTC	CASSPTSGPLQETQYF
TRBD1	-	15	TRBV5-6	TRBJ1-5	TGTGCCAGCAGCCAAGGACAGGGGTCGTGGCAGCCCCAGCATTTT	CASSQGQGSWQPQHF
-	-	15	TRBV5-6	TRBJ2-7	TGTGCCAGCAGCACCCTGAGGGCCCCGGAATACGAGCAGTACTTC	CASSTLRAPEYEQYF
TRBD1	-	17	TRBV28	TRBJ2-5	TGTGCCAGCAGACCCCAAGGAGACAGGGGAATACAAGAGACCCAGTACTTC	CASRPQGDRGIQETQYF
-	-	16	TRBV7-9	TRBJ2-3	TGTGCCAGCAGCCCCCCGACAGTCGCTCCGACAGATACGCAGTATTTT	CASSPPTVAPTDTQYF
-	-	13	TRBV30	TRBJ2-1	TGTGCCTGGAGAAGGAGCTCCTACAATGAGCAGTTCTTC	CAWRRSSYNEQFF
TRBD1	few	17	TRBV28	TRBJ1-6	TGTGCCTGCACCGGGACAGGCCTTAGCTCCTATAATTCACCCCTCCACTTT	CACTGTGLSSYNSPLHF
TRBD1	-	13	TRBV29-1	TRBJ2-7	TGCAGCGCCTTGACAGGGAAGCCCTACGAGCAGTACTTC	CSALTGKPYEQYF
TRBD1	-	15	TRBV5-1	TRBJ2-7	TGCGCCAGCAGCAGCTCCAGGGACAGAACCTACGAGCAGTACTTC	CASSSSRDRTYEQYF
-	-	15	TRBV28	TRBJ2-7	TGTGCCAGCAGTTCCTTGATCGGGGGAGTCGACGAGCAGTACTTC	CASSSLIGGVDEQYF
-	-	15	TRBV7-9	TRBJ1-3	TGTGCCAGCAGCTTAATACAGGGCTGGGGAAACACCATATATTTT	CASSLIQGWGNTIYF
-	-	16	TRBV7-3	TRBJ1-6	TGTGCCAGCAGCTCGGGAGCCAGCTCCTATAATTCACCCCTCCACTTT	CASSSGASSYNSPLHF
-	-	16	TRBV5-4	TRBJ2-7	TGTGCCAGCAGCTTCGGTAAAAGGGACATTTCCTACGAGCAGTACTTC	CASSFGKRDISYEQYF